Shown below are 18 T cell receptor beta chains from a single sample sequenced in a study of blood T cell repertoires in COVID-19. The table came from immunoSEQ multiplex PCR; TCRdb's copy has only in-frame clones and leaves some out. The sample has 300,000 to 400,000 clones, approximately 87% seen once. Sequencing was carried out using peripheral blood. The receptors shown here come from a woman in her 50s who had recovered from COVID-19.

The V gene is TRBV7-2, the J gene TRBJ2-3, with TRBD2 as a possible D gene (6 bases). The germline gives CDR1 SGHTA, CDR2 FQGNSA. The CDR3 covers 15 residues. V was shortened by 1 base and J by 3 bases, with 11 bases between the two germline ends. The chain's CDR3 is CASSLVSGQTDTQYF. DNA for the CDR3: TGTGCCAGCAGCTTAGTAAGCGGGCAAACAGATACGCAGTATTTT.

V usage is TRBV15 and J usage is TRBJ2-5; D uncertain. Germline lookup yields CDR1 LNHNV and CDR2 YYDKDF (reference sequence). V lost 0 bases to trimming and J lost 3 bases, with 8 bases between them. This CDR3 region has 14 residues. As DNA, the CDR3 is TGTGCCACCAGCAGAGATTTAACAGAAGAGACCCAGTACTTC. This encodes CATSRDLTEETQYF.

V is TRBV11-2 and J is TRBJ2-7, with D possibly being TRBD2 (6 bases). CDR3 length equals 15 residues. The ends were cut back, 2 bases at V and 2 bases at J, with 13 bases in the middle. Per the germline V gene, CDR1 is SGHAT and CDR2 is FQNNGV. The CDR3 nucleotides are TGTGCCAGCAGCTTATCCCGGGGGAGAGCCTACGAGCAGTACTTC. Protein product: CASSLSRGRAYEQYF.

As DNA, the CDR3 is TGTGCCAGCAGCCCCATCTACGAGCAGTACTTC. It yields the protein CASSPIYEQYF. The chain combines TRBV2 with TRBJ2-7; D is ambiguous. This CDR3 region has 11 residues. From germline, CDR1 is SNHLY and CDR2 FYNNEI. V lost 6 bases and J 3 bases, leaving 6 bases between the germline ends.

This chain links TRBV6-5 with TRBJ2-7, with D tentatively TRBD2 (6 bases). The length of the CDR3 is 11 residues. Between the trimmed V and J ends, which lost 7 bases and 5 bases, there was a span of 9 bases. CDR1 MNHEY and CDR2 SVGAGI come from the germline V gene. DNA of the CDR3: TGTGCCAGCACGCGGGGAAACGAGCAGTACTTC. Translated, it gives CASTRGNEQYF.

CDR3 sequence (DNA): TGTGCCAGTAGTATGCTAAACGATGAGCAGTTCTTC. The encoded protein is CASSMLNDEQFF. This chain uses TRBV19 with TRBJ2-1; D gene ambiguous. The CDR3 has 12 residues. Trimming took off 3 bases at V and 8 bases at J, with 8 bases between the two ends. Germline V gene lookup returns CDR1 LNHDA and CDR2 SQIVND (reference sequence).

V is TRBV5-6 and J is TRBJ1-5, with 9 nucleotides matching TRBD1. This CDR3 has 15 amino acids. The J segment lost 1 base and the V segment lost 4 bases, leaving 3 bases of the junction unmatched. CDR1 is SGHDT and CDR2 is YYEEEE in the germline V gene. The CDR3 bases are TGTGCCAGCAGCGTAACAGGGGGCAGCAATCAGCCCCAGCATTTT. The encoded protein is CASSVTGGSNQPQHF.

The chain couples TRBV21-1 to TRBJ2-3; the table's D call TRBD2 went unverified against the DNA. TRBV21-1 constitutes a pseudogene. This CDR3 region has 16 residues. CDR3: CASSKVGGSKRDTQYF. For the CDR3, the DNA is TGTGCCAGCAGCAAAGTGGGCGGGAGTAAGAGGGATACGCAGTATTTT.

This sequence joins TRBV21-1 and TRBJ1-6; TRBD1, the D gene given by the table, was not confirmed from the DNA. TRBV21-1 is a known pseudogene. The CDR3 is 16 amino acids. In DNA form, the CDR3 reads TGTGCCAGCAGCAAAGCGCGGGACAGCTTAAATTCACCCCTCCACTTT. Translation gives CASSKARDSLNSPLHF.

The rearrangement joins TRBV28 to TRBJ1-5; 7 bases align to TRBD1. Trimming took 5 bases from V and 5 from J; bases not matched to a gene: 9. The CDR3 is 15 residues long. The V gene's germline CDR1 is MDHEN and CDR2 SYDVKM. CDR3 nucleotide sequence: TGTGCCAGCAGTCCCGGGACAGCAACTTATCAGCCCCAGCATTTT. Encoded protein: CASSPGTATYQPQHF.

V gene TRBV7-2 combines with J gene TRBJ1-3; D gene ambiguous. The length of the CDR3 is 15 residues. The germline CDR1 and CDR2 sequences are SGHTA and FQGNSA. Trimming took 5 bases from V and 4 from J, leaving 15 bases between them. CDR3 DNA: TGTGCCAGCAGCAGCCCGAGATTTCGGGGAAACACCATATATTTT. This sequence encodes CASSSPRFRGNTIYF.

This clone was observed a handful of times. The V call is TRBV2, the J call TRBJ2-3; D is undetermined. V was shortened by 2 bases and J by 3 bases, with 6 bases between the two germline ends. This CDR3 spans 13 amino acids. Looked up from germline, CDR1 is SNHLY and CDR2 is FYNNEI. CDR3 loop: CASSEPFTDTQYF. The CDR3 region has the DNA TGTGCCAGCAGTGAACCCTTTACAGATACGCAGTATTTT. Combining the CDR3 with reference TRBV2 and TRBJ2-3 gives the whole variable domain EPEVTQTPSHQVTQMGQEVILRCVPISNHLYFYWYRQILGQKVEFLVSFYNNEISEKSEIFDDQFSVERPDGSNFTLKIRSTKLEDSAMYFCASSEPFTDTQYFGPGTRLTVL.

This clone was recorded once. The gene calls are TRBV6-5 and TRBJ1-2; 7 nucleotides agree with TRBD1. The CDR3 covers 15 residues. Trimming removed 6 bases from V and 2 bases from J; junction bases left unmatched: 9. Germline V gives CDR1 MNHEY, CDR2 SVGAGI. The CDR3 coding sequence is TGTGCCAGCAGCAGCTTTCGACAGGGAAACTATGGCTACACCTTC. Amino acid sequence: CASSSFRQGNYGYTF.

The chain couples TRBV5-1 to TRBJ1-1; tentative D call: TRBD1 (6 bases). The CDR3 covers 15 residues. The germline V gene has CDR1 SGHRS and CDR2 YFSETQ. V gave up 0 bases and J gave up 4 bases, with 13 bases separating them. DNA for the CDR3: TGCGCCAGCAGCTTGGGGGGGCGGGAGTCCACTGAAGCTTTCTTT. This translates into CASSLGGRESTEAFF.

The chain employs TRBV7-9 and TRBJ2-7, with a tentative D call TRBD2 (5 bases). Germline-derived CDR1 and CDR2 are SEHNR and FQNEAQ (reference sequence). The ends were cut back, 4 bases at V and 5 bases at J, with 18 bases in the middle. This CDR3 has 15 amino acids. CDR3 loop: CASSSQGRGLHEQYF. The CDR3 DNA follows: TGTGCCAGCAGCTCACAAGGCCGGGGTCTCCACGAGCAGTACTTC.

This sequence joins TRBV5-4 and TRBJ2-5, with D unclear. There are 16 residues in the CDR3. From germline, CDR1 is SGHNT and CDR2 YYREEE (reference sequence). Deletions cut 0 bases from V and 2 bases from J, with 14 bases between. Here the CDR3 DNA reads TGTGCCAGCAGCTTGGCCTCTCAACTACAACAAGAGACCCAGTACTTC. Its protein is CASSLASQLQQETQYF.

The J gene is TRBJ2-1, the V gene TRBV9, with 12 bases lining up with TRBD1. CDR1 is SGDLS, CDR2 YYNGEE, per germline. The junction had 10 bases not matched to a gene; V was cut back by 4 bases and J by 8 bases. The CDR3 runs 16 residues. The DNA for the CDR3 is TGTGCCAGCAGCAAAAGCCGGGACAGGGGGCAAGATGAGCAGTTCTTC. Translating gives CASSKSRDRGQDEQFF.

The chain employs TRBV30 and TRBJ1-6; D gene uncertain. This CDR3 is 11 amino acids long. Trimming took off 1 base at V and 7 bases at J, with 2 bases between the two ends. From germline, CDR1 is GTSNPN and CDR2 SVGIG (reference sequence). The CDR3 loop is CAWSANSPLHF. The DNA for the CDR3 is TGTGCCTGGAGTGCGAATTCACCCCTCCACTTT.